The present T cell receptor (beta chain) was sequenced within a study of blood T cell repertoires in COVID-19. Sequencing was performed with immunoSEQ multiplex PCR; in TCRdb, only in-frame clones are kept and a portion is missing. The table shows 220,000 or so clones, with over 65% occurring only once. Participants spanned ages about 18 to 100 years and resided in about two dozen US areas. V shed 1 base and J shed 3 bases, with 10 bases lying between them. Germline V gene sequence: CDR1 SQVTM, CDR2 ANQGSEA. The CDR3 spans 13 residues. Sequenced material: PBMCs or T cells enriched from blood (not recorded which). The sequence derives from a woman aged 55-69 years who had recovered from COVID-19. This rearrangement joins TRBV29-1 to TRBJ2-7; D gene unclear. The CDR3 sequence: CSVEAPFGYEQYF. Here the CDR3 DNA reads TGCAGCGTTGAAGCCCCTTTCGGCTACGAGCAGTACTTC.